This TCR beta chain comes out of a study of blood T cell repertoires in COVID-19. Overall study context: Samples representing acute and convalescent COVID-19 were sourced from the United States, Italy and Spain. PBMCs, B-cell-depleted T cells, or T cells were the source of the cDNA or gDNA that made up the material.

Per the study methods: From reference gene primer amplification, estimates of nucleated cell counts were derived. Using immunoSEQ multiplex PCR, the repertoire was profiled, and TCRdb retains in-frame clones only, with some absent. V and J calls and clone size come straight from that table; D and trimming were deduced from the DNA. The data contain 90,000 to 100,000 clones, more than 75% of them seen just once; the ten biggest clones take up 15%. The CDR3 covers 15 residues. V dropped 7 bases and J dropped 4; count of bases not matched to a gene: 9. CDR1 MNHEY and CDR2 SMNVEV come from the germline V gene (reference sequence).

The chain is built from TRBV27 and TRBJ1-2; 10 bases map to TRBD1. The sequence derives from a human donor in a cohort sampled during active COVID-19. The source material was peripheral blood. CDR3 in DNA: TGTGCCAGCAAGACCGGGACAGGGGCGGCCTATGGCTACACCTTC. It codes for CASKTGTGAAYGYTF.